This record looks at one T cell receptor beta chain sequence and its context. The antigen is undetermined. This entry comes from a study of identifying expanded T cells in peripheral blood. Study outcomes and limitations: Clone count variance between roughly 2-week samples rose with total template count. About 1.3 clones differed between technical replicates, versus about 16 and 19 over time.

No infections or other immune events were documented during collection. Some clones are missing from TCRdb's copy, which holds only in-frame ones; the method was immunoSEQ multiplex PCR. The data hold 120,000 or so clones, with 84% observed a single time. Germline V gene data show CDR1 as GTSNPN and CDR2 as SVGIG (reference sequence). V lost 2 bases, J lost 1 base, and 8 bases lay in between. This CDR3 is built from 13 residues. The sample comprised blood. The V call is TRBV30, the J call TRBJ1-1; D remains unclear. The sequence derives from a person aged 18-70 years in good health. The CDR3 loop is CAWSKDRNTEAFF. Written as DNA, the CDR3 is TGTGCCTGGAGTAAGGATAGGAACACTGAAGCTTTCTTT.